The 24 T cell receptor beta chains below come from one sample, sequenced in a study of lymphopenia after photon versus proton radiotherapy. Assay used: immunoSEQ multiplex PCR; TCRdb lists only in-frame clones, some missing. Of approximately 170,000 clones in the sample, about 88% were seen once. Sequences were derived from peripheral blood, sampled from a patient treated with photon-based radiotherapy. These receptors were taken from a man between 50 and 59 years old with gastric cancer.

V usage is TRBV11-3 and J usage is TRBJ2-2; TRBD1 agrees at 7 bases. Germline V lookup: CDR1 SGHNT, CDR2 YENEEA. This CDR3 has 15 residues. The junction had 9 bases not matched to a gene; V was cut back by 4 bases and J by 7 bases. DNA for the CDR3: TGTGCCAGCAGCTCTACTACAGGGGTTGGCGGGGAGCTGTTTTTT. Protein: CASSSTTGVGGELFF.

The genes are TRBV19 and TRBJ2-3; D gene uncertain. The germline gives CDR1 LNHDA, CDR2 SQIVND (reference sequence). The CDR3 is made up of 13 amino acids. V lost 3 bases and J 1 base, leaving 5 bases between the germline ends. CDR3 residues: CASSILGTDTQYF. The CDR3 region has the DNA TGTGCCAGTAGTATCCTGGGCACAGATACGCAGTATTTT.

The V call is TRBV7-7, the J call TRBJ2-5; 7 positions agree with TRBD1. J was trimmed by 2 bases and V by 3 bases; bases with no gene match: 3. The CDR3 loop spans 14 amino acids. Germline assignment: CDR1 SSHAT and CDR2 FNYEAQ (reference sequence). Written as DNA, the CDR3 is TGTGCCAGCAGCTTGAGGGGGCCGCAAGAGACCCAGTACTTC. Translation: CASSLRGPQETQYF.

This clone was seen a few times. The chain uses TRBV30 and TRBJ1-1; TRBD1 is a possible D gene (6 bases). This CDR3 has 12 amino acids. Germline V gene lookup returns CDR1 GTSNPN and CDR2 SVGIG (reference sequence). The V end lost 5 bases, the J end lost 2 bases, and 9 bases lay between the germline ends. The CDR3, as DNA: TGTGCCTGGGGACAGCCAAACACTGAAGCTTTCTTT. Translated, it gives CAWGQPNTEAFF.

This chain joins TRBV7-8 and TRBJ1-1; D not resolved. Trimming shortened V by 1 base and J by 2 bases, and 8 bases separated the two germline ends. From germline, CDR1 is SGHVS and CDR2 FQNEAQ. This CDR3 comprises 14 residues. CDR3 residues: CASSLGGDNTEAFF. DNA for the CDR3: TGTGCCAGCAGCTTAGGCGGAGATAACACTGAAGCTTTCTTT.

The J gene is TRBJ2-6, the V gene TRBV19; D perhaps matches TRBD2 (6 bases). The germline V gene has CDR1 LNHDA and CDR2 SQIVND (reference sequence). This CDR3 comprises 17 residues. V was shortened by 4 bases and J by 1 base, with 14 bases between the two germline ends. CDR3 sequence: CASSNRQGRSGANVLTF. The CDR3 coding sequence is TGTGCCAGTAGTAACCGGCAAGGGAGGTCTGGGGCCAACGTCCTGACTTTC.

The chain couples TRBV4-1 to TRBJ2-1; a possible D gene is TRBD2 (5 bases). The CDR3 sequence is 16 residues long. Trimming stripped 1 base from V and 0 bases from J, with 10 bases between. CDR1 is MGHRA, CDR2 YSYEKL, per germline. CDR3 residues: CASSQAEASSYNEQFF. The CDR3 DNA sequence: TGCGCCAGCAGCCAAGCGGAGGCGAGCTCCTACAATGAGCAGTTCTTC.

The gene calls are TRBV7-9 and TRBJ1-1; no firm D call. The CDR3 consists of 14 residues. Trimming pared 0 bases from V and 7 bases from J, leaving 12 bases between. Germline assignment: CDR1 SEHNR and CDR2 FQNEAQ (reference sequence). The CDR3 DNA is TGTGCCAGCAGCTTAGCGGCGGCAGCCCGTGAAGCTTTCTTT. Encoded protein: CASSLAAAAREAFF.

This clone was seen a handful of times. Other DNA sequences of this sample code for an identical CDR3. The J gene is TRBJ2-2, the V gene TRBV18; unclear D gene. Looked up from germline, CDR1 is KGHSH and CDR2 is LQKENI. This CDR3 is 13 amino acids long. Trimming stripped 0 bases from V and 2 bases from J, with 1 base between. The CDR3 sequence is CASSPPNTGELFF. CDR3 in DNA: TGTGCCAGCTCACCACCAAACACCGGGGAGCTGTTTTTT.

The chain couples TRBV5-6 to TRBJ2-7; D unresolved. Trimming cost V 2 bases and J 5 bases, with 5 bases left between them. Germline lookup yields CDR1 SGHDT and CDR2 YYEEEE. This CDR3 comprises 11 residues. CDR3 sequence reads: CASSFRHEQYF. CDR3 nucleotide sequence: TGTGCCAGCAGCTTTCGCCACGAGCAGTACTTC.

The chain couples TRBV6-6 to TRBJ2-5; D not resolved. Between the trimmed V and J ends, which lost 4 bases and 5 bases, there was a span of 17 bases. The CDR3 has 15 amino acids. The germline gives CDR1 MNHNY, CDR2 SVGAGI (reference sequence). CDR3 bases: TGTGCCAGCAGTTTATTTCCTAGACAAGGGGAGACCCAGTACTTC. Translated: CASSLFPRQGETQYF.

The V call is TRBV5-6, the J call TRBJ2-1; 12 nucleotides align to TRBD2. V shed 0 bases, J shed 6 bases, and the junction held 4 bases outside the gene matches. This CDR3 has 16 amino acids. From germline, CDR1 is SGHDT and CDR2 YYEEEE. DNA for the CDR3: TGTGCCAGCAGCTTGGGACTAGCGGGAGCGTTCAATGAGCAGTTCTTC. Its protein product is CASSLGLAGAFNEQFF.

V gene TRBV7-2 combines with J gene TRBJ2-2; tentatively, D is TRBD1 (6 bases). The CDR3 covers 16 residues. The germline V and J ends were trimmed by 5 bases and 0 bases, with 13 bases remaining between them. The germline V gene has CDR1 SGHTA and CDR2 FQGNSA. CDR3 nucleotide sequence: TGTGCCAGCAGCGTCAGGGGATCCGCGAACACCGGGGAGCTGTTTTTT. The encoded protein is CASSVRGSANTGELFF.

This chain uses TRBV30 with TRBJ1-1, with D uncertain. The CDR3 runs to 12 residues. Germline assignment: CDR1 GTSNPN and CDR2 SVGIG (reference sequence). V dropped 2 bases and J dropped 3 bases, with 7 bases sitting between them. CDR3 nucleotide sequence: TGTGCCTGGAGTTTGAGTCACACTGAAGCTTTCTTT. This translates into CAWSLSHTEAFF.

To note about this clone: Other DNA sequences in the same sample also yield this CDR3. The chain carries TRBV7-2 and TRBJ1-1; D is unresolved. V was cut by 5 bases and J by 1 base, with 8 bases left in between. This CDR3 has 13 amino acids. The germline gives CDR1 SGHTA, CDR2 FQGNSA. The CDR3 here is CASSLQENTEAFF. CDR3 sequence (DNA): TGTGCCAGCAGCCTCCAGGAGAACACTGAAGCTTTCTTT. Full variable domain (missing parts from reference TRBV7-2 and TRBJ1-1): GAGVSQSPSNKVTEKGKDVELRCDPISGHTALYWYRQSLGQGLEFLIYFQGNSAPDKSGLPSDRFSAERTGGSVSTLTIQRTQQEDSAVYLCASSLQENTEAFFGQGTRLTVV.

This rearrangement joins TRBV27 to TRBJ2-3; D is unresolved. The CDR3 runs 11 residues. Trimming shortened V by 7 bases and J by 0 bases, and 2 bases separated the two germline ends. CDR1 is MNHEY and CDR2 is SMNVEV in the germline V gene (reference sequence). The CDR3 DNA sequence: TGTGCCAGCAATAGCACAGATACGCAGTATTTT. It is translated as CASNSTDTQYF.

This chain connects TRBV28 to TRBJ1-5; the D gene is possibly TRBD1 (5 bases). The CDR3 is 16 amino acids. The ends were cut back, 2 bases at V and 4 bases at J, with 15 bases in the middle. Germline V lookup: CDR1 MDHEN, CDR2 SYDVKM. CDR3 sequence reads: CASSLRLNRFNQPQHF. In nucleotides, the CDR3 is TGTGCCAGCAGTTTAAGGCTTAACAGGTTTAATCAGCCCCAGCATTTT.

This sequence joins TRBV4-1 and TRBJ1-3; D is possibly TRBD1 (6 bases). Germline assignment: CDR1 MGHRA and CDR2 YSYEKL. The CDR3 loop spans 15 amino acids. Trimming removed 2 bases at V and 1 base at J, with 9 bases between. The CDR3 sequence is CASSQQGISGNTIYF. CDR3 DNA: TGCGCCAGCAGCCAACAGGGGATTTCTGGAAACACCATATATTTT.

The chain joins TRBV21-1 to TRBJ2-7. TRBV21-1 is marked as a pseudogene. This CDR3 comprises 12 residues. In DNA form, the CDR3 reads TGTGCCAGCAGCAAACCAAGAAGCGAGCAGTACTTC. This translates into CASSKPRSEQYF.

The chain combines TRBV7-2 with TRBJ2-7, with TRBD2 identical over 12 bases. From germline, CDR1 is SGHTA and CDR2 FQGNSA. The CDR3 runs 16 residues. V shed 4 bases, J shed 7 bases, and the junction held 11 bases outside the gene matches. Here the CDR3 reads CASSSRRLAGVGEQYF. Here the CDR3 DNA reads TGTGCCAGCAGCTCCAGACGACTAGCGGGAGTTGGGGAGCAGTACTTC. Together with reference TRBV7-2 and TRBJ2-7, the CDR3 gives the full variable domain: GAGVSQSPSNKVTEKGKDVELRCDPISGHTALYWYRQSLGQGLEFLIYFQGNSAPDKSGLPSDRFSAERTGGSVSTLTIQRTQQEDSAVYLCASSSRRLAGVGEQYFGPGTRLTVT.

The chain uses TRBV30 and TRBJ2-7, with D perhaps TRBD1 (5 bases). CDR3 length: 10 amino acids. Germline assignment: CDR1 GTSNPN and CDR2 SVGIG (reference sequence). The germline V and J ends were trimmed by 5 bases and 3 bases, with 5 bases remaining between them. In nucleotides, the CDR3 is TGTGCCTGGCAGGGCTACGAGCAGTACTTC. Its translation: CAWQGYEQYF.

About this clone: The same CDR3 is also encoded by other DNA sequences in this sample. Here the CDR3 reads CASSLGLAGVTGELFF. The CDR3 nucleotides are TGTGCCAGCAGCTTAGGTCTAGCGGGAGTAACCGGGGAGCTGTTTTTT. The rearrangement joins TRBV7-2 to TRBJ2-2; 10 nucleotides line up with TRBD2. Germline-derived CDR1 and CDR2 are SGHTA and FQGNSA. The CDR3 consists of 16 residues. Unmatched junction bases numbered 4, after V lost 1 base and J lost 5 bases.

The V and J genes are TRBV5-6 and TRBJ2-7; unclear D gene. The germline V gene encodes CDR1 SGHDT and CDR2 YYEEEE. The CDR3 is 14 residues long. V was cut by 0 bases and J by 0 bases, with 7 bases left in between. The CDR3 region has the DNA TGTGCCAGCAGCTTGGACGGATTCTCCTACGAGCAGTACTTC. Amino acid sequence: CASSLDGFSYEQYF.

This chain's CDR3 is CASSEGRQGLLSYEQYF. CDR3 sequence (DNA): TGTGCCAGCAGTGAAGGGAGGCAGGGGCTCTTAAGTTACGAGCAGTACTTC. The chain combines TRBV6-1 with TRBJ2-7; TRBD1 might be the D (6 bases). This CDR3 spans 17 amino acids. CDR1 and CDR2 (germline): MNHNS, SASEGT. V lost 1 base and J lost 4, with 20 bases in between.